The source of this TCR beta chain is a study of Ad26.COV2.S vaccination and SARS-CoV-2 variants. Study-wide background: Each vaccinee took Ad26.COV2.S intramuscularly, once or twice 56 days apart. General study results and limits: Recipients given vaccine exceeded placebo recipients in spike-specific TCR breadth.

As concerns this clone: Its antigen is not identified.

The assay was immunoSEQ multiplex PCR, and TCRdb's table has in-frame clones only and misses some. Of 400,000 to 450,000 clones listed, 90% are singletons. The CDR3 covers 12 residues. With 4 bases removed from V and 6 bases from J, the gap between germline ends came to 8 bases. The germline V gene has CDR1 SGHTA and CDR2 FQGNSA. Treatment here: around 19 received Ad26.COV2.S at low or high dose, single or two shots; about 5 received placebo; per-sample allocation not given. It was on day 63 after the first vaccine or placebo injection that samples were taken. The receptor was derived from a person between 18 and 60 years old who received the Ad26.COV2.S COVID-19 vaccine or a placebo. V gene TRBV7-2 combines with J gene TRBJ2-3; D uncertain. The sequenced sample was peripheral blood, obtained in a trial of Ad26.COV2.S vaccine versus placebo. CDR3 nucleotides: TGTGCCAGCAGCTCCTCCGGGGATACGCAGTATTTT. Its translation: CASSSSGDTQYF.